This is a list of T cell receptor beta chains from one sample in a study of T-cell reconstitution after alpha-beta-depleted transplantation in children. One entry per CDR3 protein, called by TCRdb with MiXCR from the PCR reads. The repertoire consists of 800,000 to 1,000,000 distinct CDR3 sequences, with about 29% occurring once and the leading ten covering about 28%. The starting material was PBMCs, mostly from graft donor cells, obtained 360 days after TCRalphabeta/CD19-depleted stem cell transplant. The receptors were sampled from a boy in the first two years of life who had a stem cell transplant for SCID, so the T cells may come from the graft donor. Both conserved end residues are part of each CDR3. A D gene is named only where the DNA matches it firmly. Clone size is given for some rows only: seen once, a few or many times, or a class if the clone is expanded.

>TRBJ2-7|TRBV1|NA|NA
CTSSQDAWRSYEQYF
TGCACCAGCAGCCAAGATGCTTGGCGGTCCTACGAGCAGTACTTC
>TRBJ2-1|TRBV28|TRBD2|few
CASTKRPSGYNEQFF
TGTGCCAGCACCAAACGGCCTAGCGGGTACAATGAGCAGTTCTTC
>TRBJ2-7|TRBV20-1|NA|NA
CSAGQGGLYEQYF
TGCAGTGCTGGCCAAGGGGGTCTCTACGAGCAGTACTTC
>TRBJ1-1|TRBV28|NA|NA
CASGGGVTEAFF
TGTGCCAGCGGTGGGGGGGTCACTGAAGCTTTCTTT
>TRBJ1-1|TRBV13|NA|NA
CASSSRDTVNTEAFF
TGTGCCAGCAGCTCCAGGGATACGGTGAACACTGAAGCTTTCTTT
>TRBJ1-5|TRBV6-1|NA|few
CASSSKGDFYQPQHF
TGTGCCAGCAGCAGCAAAGGGGATTTCTATCAGCCCCAGCATTTT
>TRBJ2-1|TRBV7-2|NA|NA
CASSGAGRHNEQFF
TGTGCCAGCAGCGGGGCCGGGCGTCACAATGAGCAGTTCTTC
>TRBJ2-4|TRBV20-1|NA|few
CSAVRRSGVNIQYF
TGCAGTGCCGTCCGTAGATCGGGAGTAAACATTCAGTACTTC
>TRBJ2-6|TRBV4-1|TRBD2|once
CASSQETGLRVLHSGANVLTF
TGCGCCAGCAGCCAAGAAACGGGACTACGGGTCCTTCACTCTGGGGCCAACGTCCTGACTTTC
>TRBJ2-5|TRBV30|NA|few
CAWSVFLPNKGETQYF
TGTGCCTGGAGCGTGTTTTTGCCAAACAAAGGGGAGACCCAGTACTTC
>TRBJ1-1|TRBV20-1|NA|NA
CSARATTEAFF
TGCAGTGCTAGGGCAACCACTGAAGCTTTCTTT
>TRBJ1-1|TRBV6-2/TRBV6-3|TRBD1|NA
CASRPGQGRSEAFF
TGTGCCAGCAGACCCGGACAGGGAAGATCTGAAGCTTTCTTT
>TRBJ1-4|TRBV7-6|TRBD1|NA
CDSSLAGRGQEKLFF
TGTGACAGCAGCTTAGCTGGCAGGGGGCAAGAAAAACTGTTTTTT
>TRBJ2-1|TRBV15|TRBD2|many
CATSRDAGPGGNEQFF
TGTGCCACCAGCAGAGATGCGGGACCGGGGGGGAATGAGCAGTTCTTC
>TRBJ1-4|TRBV5-1|NA|many
CASGPRGATNEKLFF
TGCGCCAGCGGACCCAGGGGAGCAACTAATGAAAAACTGTTTTTT
>TRBJ2-7|TRBV20-1|TRBD1|few
CSAPRTGNGEQYF
TGCAGTGCTCCTAGGACAGGGAACGGCGAGCAGTACTTC
>TRBJ1-5|TRBV10-3|NA|NA
CAISDHSNQPQHF
TGTGCCATCAGTGATCATAGCAATCAGCCCCAGCATTTT
>TRBJ1-1|TRBV12-3/TRBV12-4|NA|NA
CASSFGPSEAFF
TGTGCCAGCAGTTTTGGGCCGAGTGAAGCTTTCTTT
>TRBJ2-3|TRBV20-1|NA|NA
CSADGGPTDTQYF
TGCAGTGCTGACGGGGGGCCCACAGATACGCAGTATTTT
>TRBJ1-2|TRBV28|NA|NA
CASSLWGSGGQTYGYTF
TGTGCCAGCAGTTTGTGGGGGAGCGGGGGGCAGACCTATGGCTACACCTTC
>TRBJ2-3|TRBV20-1|TRBD2|NA
CSARDWGGVADTQYF
TGCAGTGCTAGAGATTGGGGGGGGGTTGCAGATACGCAGTATTTT
>TRBJ2-1|TRBV7-7|NA|NA
CASSLNPAVMNEQFF
TGTGCCAGCAGCTTAAATCCGGCAGTGATGAATGAGCAGTTCTTC
>TRBJ1-4|TRBV20-1|TRBD1|few
CSATDRATNEKLFF
TGCAGTGCGACGGACAGGGCAACTAATGAAAAACTGTTTTTT
>TRBJ2-1|TRBV7-2|NA|NA
CASSLVQKHNEQFF
TGTGCCAGCAGCTTAGTACAGAAACACAATGAGCAGTTCTTC
>TRBJ2-2|TRBV25-1|NA|NA
CASSAHAPGTGELFF
TGTGCCAGCAGTGCCCACGCGCCGGGCACCGGGGAGCTGTTTTTT
>TRBJ2-2|TRBV19|NA|NA
CASRGGRTGELFF
TGTGCCAGTAGGGGGGGCCGGACCGGGGAGCTGTTTTTT
>TRBJ2-3|TRBV7-9|TRBD1|few
CASSAGDRGSTDTQYF
TGTGCCAGCAGCGCAGGGGACAGGGGAAGCACAGATACGCAGTATTTT
>TRBJ2-7|TRBV27|NA|NA
CASSQGWGSYEQYF
TGTGCCAGCAGTCAGGGGTGGGGTTCCTACGAGCAGTACTTC
>TRBJ2-6|TRBV9|NA|NA
CASSARGGPGANVLTF
TGTGCCAGCAGCGCCAGGGGGGGGCCTGGGGCCAACGTCCTGACTTTC
>TRBJ1-4|TRBV15|TRBD1|few
CATSGGDRRNEKLFF
TGTGCCACCAGCGGGGGGGACAGGAGAAATGAAAAACTGTTTTTT
>TRBJ2-5|TRBV5-1|NA|few
CASSLAGWGEETQYF
TGCGCCAGCAGCTTGGCCGGCTGGGGAGAAGAGACCCAGTACTTC
>TRBJ2-1|TRBV6-2/TRBV6-3|TRBD2|NA
CASSRGLAVGIWFF
TGTGCCAGCAGTCGGGGACTAGCGGTGGGGATCTGGTTCTTC
>TRBJ2-1|TRBV6-5|NA|NA
CASSYGLTYNEQFF
TGTGCCAGCAGTTACGGACTAACCTACAATGAGCAGTTCTTC
>TRBJ1-1|TRBV6-1|TRBD1|NA
CASSESGGRGAFF
TGTGCCAGCAGTGAATCAGGGGGAAGAGGGGCTTTCTTT
>TRBJ2-5|TRBV5-1|NA|few
CASSLVVPGKGKETQYF
TGCGCCAGCAGCTTGGTTGTACCGGGGAAGGGAAAAGAGACCCAGTACTTC
>TRBJ1-5|TRBV7-2|TRBD1|NA
CASLETGGIQPQHF
TGTGCCAGCTTGGAGACAGGGGGCATTCAGCCCCAGCATTTT
>TRBJ1-1|TRBV6-1|NA|NA
CASSLTAREAFF
TGTGCCAGCAGTCTGACAGCTCGTGAAGCTTTCTTT
>TRBJ1-6|TRBV12-3/TRBV12-4|NA|NA
CASSEWNSPLHF
TGTGCCAGCAGTGAGTGGAATTCACCCCTCCACTTT
>TRBJ2-1|TRBV2|TRBD1|NA
CASSERLVDRELQDEQFF
TGTGCCAGCAGTGAAAGATTGGTGGACAGGGAGCTACAGGATGAGCAGTTCTTC
>TRBJ1-2|TRBV12-3/TRBV12-4|NA|NA
CASSSRDTYGYTF
TGTGCCAGCAGTTCCCGGGACACCTATGGCTACACCTTC
>TRBJ2-2|TRBV12-3/TRBV12-4|NA|NA
CASSLFGGNTGELFF
TGTGCCAGCAGTTTATTCGGGGGGAACACCGGGGAGCTGTTTTTT
>TRBJ2-3|TRBV7-2|TRBD2|few
CATESGGAWADTQYF
TGTGCCACAGAAAGCGGGGGGGCCTGGGCAGATACGCAGTATTTT
>TRBJ2-7|TRBV7-2|NA|NA
CASSLARVSSYEQYF
TGTGCCAGCAGCTTAGCGCGGGTGAGCTCCTACGAGCAGTACTTC
>TRBJ2-1|TRBV5-6|TRBD2|few
CASSREGGQFF
TGTGCCAGCAGCCGGGAGGGGGGCCAGTTCTTC
>TRBJ2-3|TRBV29-1|NA|NA
CSVSFGTQYF
TGCAGCGTTAGCTTCGGTACGCAGTATTTT
>TRBJ2-2|TRBV11-3|TRBD2|few
CASSPSGGWTGELFF
TGTGCCAGCAGCCCGAGCGGGGGTTGGACCGGGGAGCTGTTTTTT
>TRBJ2-1|TRBV20-1|TRBD2|NA
CSARGPLGRGAYNEQFF
TGCAGTGCTAGAGGTCCCTTAGGGCGGGGGGCCTACAATGAGCAGTTCTTC
>TRBJ2-4|TRBV2|NA|NA
CASSEPTGIAKNIQYF
TGTGCCAGCTCCGAGCCAACGGGAATAGCCAAAAACATTCAGTACTTC
>TRBJ1-6|TRBV20-1|NA|once
CSAPTGNRGPLHF
TGCAGTGCCCCCACAGGGAACCGGGGACCCCTCCACTTT
>TRBJ2-1|TRBV3-1|NA|many
CASSHLGQRSGNEQFF
TGTGCCAGCAGCCACCTCGGACAGCGCTCGGGCAATGAGCAGTTCTTC
>TRBJ2-2|TRBV7-2|TRBD2|few
CASSSERGPPNTGELFF
TGTGCCAGCAGCTCAGAGCGGGGGCCGCCGAACACCGGGGAGCTGTTTTTT
>TRBJ2-1|TRBV5-1|NA|NA
CASSLQEVPTTEQFF
TGCGCCAGCAGCTTGCAAGAGGTACCCACAACTGAGCAGTTCTTC
>TRBJ2-7|TRBV7-4|TRBD1|NA
CASSLVPPRQGETYEQYF
TGTGCCAGCAGCTTAGTACCCCCCCGACAGGGAGAGACCTACGAGCAGTACTTC
>TRBJ2-3|TRBV20-1|TRBD2|NA
CSANGGSDTQYF
TGCAGTGCCAACGGGGGGTCGGATACGCAGTATTTT
>TRBJ2-3|TRBV5-1|TRBD2|NA
CASSLVVGGSTDTQYF
TGCGCCAGCAGCTTGGTGGTGGGGGGGAGCACAGATACGCAGTATTTT